In this sample, the clone carrying this T cell receptor beta chain turned up a few times. The antigen remains unidentified. The sample originates from a study of T cells after yellow fever vaccination. Germline loops: CDR1 SGHVS, CDR2 FQNEAQ. V was clipped by 5 bases and J by 3 bases, with 10 bases between them. The CDR3 contains 13 residues. MiXCR, run by TCRdb on the 5' RACE reads, gives a single entry per CDR3 protein. The repertoire has about 320,000 distinct CDR3 sequences, approximately 4.3% of them found once; the top ten carry roughly 21%. The study, taken as a whole, reports: Subsequent booster samples again held most clones from primary vaccination (96% CD4, just under 90% CD8). Faster peaking, at day 5 versus 15, marked a secondary response that was weaker.

This sample comprised PBMCs, obtained 15 days after the yellow fever booster vaccination. The rearrangement links TRBV7-8 to TRBJ1-1; tentative D call: TRBD1 (6 bases). The receptor's source is a man aged 18 to 30 who received the YFV17D yellow fever vaccine. DNA for the CDR3: TGTGCCAGCAGCCCAAAGGGGGACACTGAAGCTTTCTTT. Translation: CASSPKGDTEAFF.